The present TCR beta chain was sequenced within a study of OX40 agonist ivuxolimab in advanced cancers. The CDR3 length is 15 residues. CDR1 and CDR2 from the germline V gene are KGHSH and LQKENI. Unmatched junction bases numbered 5, after V lost 5 bases and J lost 4 bases. Sequenced by immunoSEQ multiplex PCR; TCRdb stores in-frame clones only, minus some. The sample shows about 77,000 clones, roughly 84% of them seen only once. The sequence came from an adult with an advanced solid tumor such as melanoma, head and neck, liver or kidney cancer. Sequencing was performed on CD4+ or CD8+ T cells sorted from blood, taken in a trial of the OX40 agonist ivuxolimab. This rearrangement joins TRBV18 to TRBJ2-1; 10 bases align to TRBD1. In nucleotides, the CDR3 is TGTGCCAGCTCAATCGACAGGGGGCAGTACAATGAGCAGTTCTTC. This codes for CASSIDRGQYNEQFF.